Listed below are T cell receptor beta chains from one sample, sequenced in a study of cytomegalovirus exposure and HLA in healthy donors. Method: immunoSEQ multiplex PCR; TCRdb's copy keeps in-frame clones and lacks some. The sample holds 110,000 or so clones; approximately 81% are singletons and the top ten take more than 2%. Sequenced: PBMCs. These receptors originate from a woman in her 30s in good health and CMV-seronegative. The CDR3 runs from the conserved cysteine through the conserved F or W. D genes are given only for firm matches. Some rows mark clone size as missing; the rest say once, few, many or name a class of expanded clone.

TGTGCCAGCAGCTCATACGGACAGGGGGCTACTGAAGCTTTCTTT	CASSSYGQGATEAFF	few	TRBD1	TRBV7-9	TRBJ1-1
TGTGCCAGCAGTGGACAGAATAGCAATCAGCCCCAGCATTTT	CASSGQNSNQPQHF	NA	NA	TRBV5-6	TRBJ1-5
TGTGCCAGCTCACCACTGACAGGGGGAGAGACCCAGTACTTC	CASSPLTGGETQYF	few	TRBD1	TRBV18	TRBJ2-5
TGTGCCAGCAGCCCTGGACAGGGGAACACTGAAGCTTTCTTT	CASSPGQGNTEAFF	NA	TRBD1	TRBV11-3	TRBJ1-1
TGTGCCAGCTCACCCATGAACACTGAAGCTTTCTTT	CASSPMNTEAFF	NA	NA	TRBV18	TRBJ1-1
TGTGCCAGCAGTTTGATTAGACTAGTCTGGCCGGGGGCCAAAAACATTCAGTACTTC	CASSLIRLVWPGAKNIQYF	NA	NA	TRBV28	TRBJ2-4
TGTGCCGTGTCAGGGGGCTACGAGCAGTACTTC	CAVSGGYEQYF	NA	TRBD1	TRBV6-6	TRBJ2-7
TGTGCCAGCAGTTTGGCTTTGGACAGCTTCTATGGCTACACCTTC	CASSLALDSFYGYTF	NA	NA	TRBV28	TRBJ1-2
TGTGCCAGCAGTCAGGGGCCTACTTCCAATGAGCAGTTCTTC	CASSQGPTSNEQFF	NA	NA	TRBV5-6	TRBJ2-1
TGCAGCGTGACGGGCACGGCGGGGGATAATCAGCCCCAGCATTTT	CSVTGTAGDNQPQHF	NA	NA	TRBV29-1	TRBJ1-5
TGTGCCAGCAGCGTCGGGAACACAGATACGCAGTATTTT	CASSVGNTDTQYF	NA	NA	TRBV9	TRBJ2-3
TGTGCCTGGAACGAACTCCTCTCGAGCTCCTACGAGCAGTACTTC	CAWNELLSSSYEQYF	NA	NA	TRBV30	TRBJ2-7
TGTGCCAGCAGCCTGGAGGGACTGAACACCGGGGAGCTGTTTTTT	CASSLEGLNTGELFF	NA	NA	TRBV11-2	TRBJ2-2
TGTGCCAGCAGCTTAGGGGGCTCCGCGCCATCTAACTATGGCTACACCTTC	CASSLGGSAPSNYGYTF	NA	NA	TRBV7-9	TRBJ1-2
TGCGCCAGCAGCCAAGATCACACTGAGACTAGCGCCAGCACAGATACGCAGTATTTT	CASSQDHTETSASTDTQYF	few	TRBD2	TRBV4-1	TRBJ2-3
TGTGCCAGCAGTTTAAACCCCGGAGCGGGAGGGGGGGAGCAGTACTTC	CASSLNPGAGGGEQYF	few	TRBD2	TRBV28	TRBJ2-7
TGTGCCAGCAGCCAAATTGAGGGAGGCACAGATACGCAGTATTTT	CASSQIEGGTDTQYF	NA	NA	TRBV4-2	TRBJ2-3
TGTGCCAGCAGCTTGAGGAGCGCTATTGAGCAGTTCTTC	CASSLRSAIEQFF	NA	NA	TRBV5-8	TRBJ2-1
TGTGCCAGCAGCTTAGTCGGACAGTACCAAGAGACCCAGTACTTC	CASSLVGQYQETQYF	NA	NA	TRBV7-9	TRBJ2-5
TGTGCCAGCAGTTCAGATAGCGGGAGGATCGATACGCAGTATTTT	CASSSDSGRIDTQYF	NA	TRBD2	TRBV28	TRBJ2-3
TGTGCCAGCAGCTTGGGGGGGGAAGTTGGAAACACCATATATTTT	CASSLGGEVGNTIYF	NA	NA	TRBV5-4	TRBJ1-3
TGTGCCTGGAGTGTACTAGCGGGAGGGCCCTACGAGCAGTACTTC	CAWSVLAGGPYEQYF	NA	TRBD2	TRBV30	TRBJ2-7
TGTGCCAGCGGGATTGGACAGGGTTCTAGGAATACGCAGTATTTT	CASGIGQGSRNTQYF	once	TRBD1	TRBV2	TRBJ2-3
TGTGCCAGCAGCTTTCGAGGTAGTAGCAATGAGCAGTTCTTC	CASSFRGSSNEQFF	once	NA	TRBV11-2	TRBJ2-1
TGTGCCAGCCGCCTAGCGGGAGTTTATGAGCAGTTCTTC	CASRLAGVYEQFF	NA	TRBD2	TRBV11-1	TRBJ2-1
TGTGCCAGCAGCTTGGTACAAAGAGAGACCCAGTACTTC	CASSLVQRETQYF	NA	NA	TRBV5-6	TRBJ2-5